Below, 22 T cell receptor beta chains from the same sample are listed, as sequenced in a study of cytomegalovirus exposure and HLA in healthy donors. With 60 Vbeta and 13 Jbeta primers, the PCR was carried out. Sequencing used immunoSEQ multiplex PCR; TCRdb keeps in-frame clones, though not all of them. The sample lists fewer than 250,000 clones, about 74% seen once, with 1.8% in the top ten. Sequencing was done on a sample of PBMCs. These receptors all stem from a woman in her 30s in good health and CMV-seronegative.

J is TRBJ1-2 and V is TRBV18; D is unclear. Trimming pared 3 bases from V and 3 bases from J, leaving 14 bases between. CDR1 is KGHSH, CDR2 LQKENI, per germline. This CDR3 contains 15 residues. CDR3 coding DNA: TGTGCCAGCTCACCTACACGGGAATCTTACTATGGCTACACCTTC. Amino acids: CASSPTRESYYGYTF.

The chain uses TRBV18 and TRBJ2-1; a possible D gene is TRBD1 (6 bases). Trimming removed 4 bases from V and 5 bases from J, with 9 bases in between. The CDR3 has 13 residues. The germline V gene encodes CDR1 KGHSH and CDR2 LQKENI. The CDR3 nucleotides are TGTGCCAGCTCACTCGGACAGAACAATGAGCAGTTCTTC. As protein: CASSLGQNNEQFF.

The V call is TRBV27, the J call TRBJ1-1; D is possibly TRBD1 (6 bases). Germline CDR1 and CDR2: MNHEY and SMNVEV (reference sequence). Trimming took 6 bases from V and 8 from J, leaving 16 bases between them. This CDR3 comprises 13 residues. Here the CDR3 reads CASRGVKTGEAFF. The DNA of the CDR3 is TGTGCCAGCAGGGGGGTCAAAACAGGGGAAGCTTTCTTT.

This clone was seen a single time. One end of the junction varies from germline; a read error may be responsible. The chain carries TRBV4-1 and TRBJ1-1; D unclear. The CDR3 has 14 amino acids. Germline CDR1 is MGHRA and CDR2 is YSYEKL. The CDR3 is CASSTVEMNTEAFF. The CDR3 region has the DNA TGTGCCAGCAGTACTGTTGAAATGAACACTGAAGCTTTCTTT.

The CDR3 loop reads CASSPGTAQETQYF. The CDR3 DNA reads as TGTGCCAGCAGTCCCGGGACAGCCCAAGAGACCCAGTACTTC. The chain links TRBV6-5 to TRBJ2-5, with 7 nucleotides matching TRBD1. CDR1 and CDR2 from the germline V gene are MNHEY and SVGAGI. The V segment lost 5 bases and the J segment 1 base; nucleotides outside the gene matches: 4. The CDR3 sequence is 14 residues long.

The chain combines TRBV30 with TRBJ1-1; the D gene is possibly TRBD1 (5 bases). The germline V gene has CDR1 GTSNPN and CDR2 SVGIG (reference sequence). Trimming removed 1 base at V and 1 base at J, with 16 bases between. This CDR3 has 16 amino acids. As DNA, the CDR3 is TGTGCCTGGAGTGGTTTAATCGCCAGGGAGAACACTGAAGCTTTCTTT. As protein: CAWSGLIARENTEAFF. The full variable domain, its missing parts supplied by reference TRBV30 and TRBJ1-1, is SQTIHQWPATLVQPVGSPLSLECTVEGTSNPNLYWYRQAAGRGLQLLFYSVGIGQISSEVPQNLSASRPQDRQFILSSKKLLLSDSGFYLCAWSGLIARENTEAFFGQGTRLTVV.

The chain employs TRBV6-1 and TRBJ2-2; D may be TRBD1 (6 bases). V shed 4 bases and J shed 6 bases, with 9 bases lying between them. CDR3 length: 13 residues. Looked up from germline, CDR1 is MNHNS and CDR2 is SASEGT. The CDR3 bases are TGTGCCAGCAGTGGGACAGAGGCCGGGGAGCTGTTTTTT. The encoded protein is CASSGTEAGELFF.

The V gene is TRBV2, the J gene TRBJ1-2; D gene unclear. The germline V and J ends were trimmed by 6 bases and 5 bases, with 16 bases remaining between them. Germline V lookup: CDR1 SNHLY, CDR2 FYNNEI. The CDR3 has 14 amino acids. CDR3 residues: CASSGKLGLYGYTF. CDR3 nucleotides: TGTGCCAGCAGCGGGAAGCTTGGGCTTTATGGCTACACCTTC.

This sequence joins TRBV7-9 and TRBJ2-1; 9 bases match TRBD2. The germline V gene encodes CDR1 SEHNR and CDR2 FQNEAQ (reference sequence). Trimming cost V 4 bases and J 1 base; bases outside gene matches: 8. This CDR3 spans 17 amino acids. The CDR3: CASSSALTSGSYNEQFF. The CDR3 bases are TGTGCCAGCAGCTCGGCCCTGACTAGCGGATCCTACAATGAGCAGTTCTTC.

On this clone itself: One end of the junction fails to match germline, which may point to a read error. The chain employs TRBV7-9 and TRBJ1-2, with D uncertain. Per the germline V gene, CDR1 is SEHNR and CDR2 is FQNEAQ (reference sequence). The CDR3 totals 18 residues. This CDR3 is CSSSFLLSGEADVYGYTF. DNA of the CDR3: TGTTCCAGCAGCTTTTTGCTGTCGGGAGAGGCAGACGTCTATGGCTACACCTTC.

The chain has TRBV30 and TRBJ2-5; no firm D call. V gave up 5 bases and J gave up 5 bases, with 9 bases separating them. The CDR3 has 11 amino acids. The germline gives CDR1 GTSNPN, CDR2 SVGIG (reference sequence). The DNA for the CDR3 is TGTGCCTGGTCAAACGGGGAGACCCAGTACTTC. Protein sequence: CAWSNGETQYF.

The chain uses TRBV5-8 and TRBJ1-2; no reliable D call. V was shortened by 2 bases and J by 2 bases, with 7 bases between the two germline ends. The germline V gene has CDR1 SGHTS and CDR2 YDEGEE. The CDR3 has 13 amino acids. CDR3 in DNA: TGTGCCAGCAGCTTATCCAGAAACTATGGCTACACCTTC. This gives the protein CASSLSRNYGYTF.

The chain links TRBV15 to TRBJ2-1; TRBD2 aligns across 8 bases. This CDR3 has 16 amino acids. The germline gives CDR1 LNHNV, CDR2 YYDKDF (reference sequence). Losses at the gene ends were 2 bases for V and 1 base for J; bases not matched to a gene: 4. CDR3 in amino acids: CATSRNAGGSYNEQFF. The CDR3 DNA sequence: TGTGCCACCAGCAGAAACGCGGGGGGTTCCTACAATGAGCAGTTCTTC. The whole variable domain, filled in from reference TRBV15 and TRBJ2-1, reads DAMVIQNPRYQVTQFGKPVTLSCSQTLNHNVMYWYQQKSSQAPKLLFHYYDKDFNNEADTPDNFQSRRPNTSFCFLDIRSPGLGDTAMYLCATSRNAGGSYNEQFFGPGTRLTVL.

This chain uses TRBV5-1 with TRBJ1-1; D not resolved. From germline, CDR1 is SGHRS and CDR2 YFSETQ. This CDR3 has 13 residues. Trimming took off 0 bases at V and 3 bases at J, with 6 bases between the two ends. In DNA form, the CDR3 reads TGCGCCAGCAGCTTGGAATATTACACTGAAGCTTTCTTT. This gives the protein CASSLEYYTEAFF.

This rearrangement joins TRBV30 to TRBJ1-2, with TRBD1 as a possible D gene (5 bases). The germline V gene encodes CDR1 GTSNPN and CDR2 SVGIG (reference sequence). The V end was cut by 5 bases, the J end by 6 bases, with 10 bases between. The CDR3 runs 11 residues. CDR3 region: CAWGAGNGYTF. DNA of the CDR3: TGTGCCTGGGGGGCAGGTAATGGCTACACCTTC.

V usage is TRBV5-8 and J usage is TRBJ2-1, with TRBD1 matching 7 bases. The CDR3 is 13 residues long. V trimming: 5 bases; J trimming: 6 bases; junction bases outside the gene matches: 5. Germline V gene data show CDR1 as SGHTS and CDR2 as YDEGEE. CDR3 in DNA: TGTGCCAGCAGGGTGACAGGGTCCAATGAGCAGTTCTTC. Amino acid sequence: CASRVTGSNEQFF.

In its sample, this clone was seen once. The CDR3: CASSVAPSGSVGELFF. The CDR3 DNA reads TGTGCCAGCAGCGTAGCTCCTAGCGGGAGTGTCGGGGAGCTGTTTTTT. The chain recombines TRBV9 with TRBJ2-2; TRBD2 matches 10 bases. This CDR3 contains 16 residues. Per the germline V gene, CDR1 is SGDLS and CDR2 is YYNGEE. The J segment lost 7 bases and the V segment lost 0 bases, leaving 6 bases of the junction unmatched.

J is TRBJ2-5 and V is TRBV9, with a weak D call TRBD2 (6 bases). The V gene's germline CDR1 is SGDLS and CDR2 YYNGEE. Trimming took 4 bases from V and 7 from J, leaving 14 bases between them. This CDR3 spans 13 amino acids. The CDR3 region is CASSPPLARTQYF. The CDR3 DNA follows: TGTGCCAGCAGCCCCCCCCTAGCGCGGACCCAGTACTTC.

The rearrangement links TRBV30 to TRBJ2-1; D is unresolved. The CDR3 has 15 amino acids. V was shortened by 0 bases and J by 1 base, with 10 bases between the two germline ends. CDR1 and CDR2 (germline): GTSNPN, SVGIG (reference sequence). This CDR3 reads CAWSVYAGSYNEQFF. CDR3 nucleotide sequence: TGTGCCTGGAGTGTATATGCCGGGTCCTACAATGAGCAGTTCTTC.

The chain uses TRBV29-1 and TRBJ1-4; D is undetermined. The CDR3 has 13 residues. V was pared by 3 bases and J by 7 bases, with 12 bases between. Germline loops: CDR1 SQVTM, CDR2 ANQGSEA. CDR3 sequence (DNA): TGCAGCGTTGAGCACGGAGGAAGTGAAAAACTGTTTTTT. Protein sequence: CSVEHGGSEKLFF.

J is TRBJ1-1 and V is TRBV6-5; the match to TRBD1 covers 7 bases. The V and J ends lost 8 bases and 5 bases, in that order; junction bases with no gene match: 11. Per germline, CDR1 MNHEY and CDR2 SVGAGI. This CDR3 comprises 14 residues. The CDR3 here is CASEERGRRTEAFF. The CDR3 DNA follows: TGTGCCAGCGAAGAAAGGGGGCGCCGAACTGAAGCTTTCTTT.

The chain has TRBV19 and TRBJ1-5; D remains unclear. V was shortened by 5 bases and J by 5 bases, with 7 bases between the two germline ends. The CDR3 is made up of 12 amino acids. From germline, CDR1 is LNHDA and CDR2 SQIVND (reference sequence). In nucleotides, the CDR3 is TGTGCCAGTAGTCCCCCTGATCAGCCCCAGCATTTT. Translating gives CASSPPDQPQHF.